Listed below are T cell receptor beta chains from one sample, sequenced in a study of read filtering for tumor transcriptome and immune sequencing. TCRdb reprocessed the reads via MiXCR and lists one record per CDR3 protein. The data show fewer than 45,000 distinct CDR3 sequences, over 9.5% seen once. What was sequenced was a population of CD138-negative cells sorted from bone marrow. These receptor sequences come from a donor at least 40 years old with multiple myeloma. CDR3s include the opening cysteine and the closing phenylalanine or tryptophan. Fields, in order: D gene, clone size, CDR3 length, J gene, V gene, CDR3 DNA, CDR3 protein. D genes are given only for firm matches. Clone size is given for some rows only: seen once, a few or many times, or a class if the clone is expanded.

- - 16 TRBJ2-7 TRBV5-1 TGCGCCAGCAGGACCGAGCCCTCCACGTCCAACTACGAGCAGTACTTC CASRTEPSTSNYEQYF
- - 18 TRBJ2-3 TRBV19 TGTGCCAGTAGTAGGGCCATGGGCGGGGGCTCCCGCACAGATACGCAGTATTTT CASSRAMGGGSRTDTQYF
- - 14 TRBJ1-3 TRBV20-1 TGCAGTGCTCCTGGGGGGGGGTCATCGAACACCATATATTTT CSAPGGGSSNTIYF
- many 11 TRBJ1-1 TRBV12-3/TRBV12-4 TGTGCCAGCAGTTTAGGCCCTGAAGCTTTCTTT CASSLGPEAFF
- - 13 TRBJ2-5 TRBV4-1 TGCGCCGGCAGCCTGGGTCTAAAGGGGACCCAGTACTTC CAGSLGLKGTQYF
- few 13 TRBJ2-7 TRBV11-3 TGTGCCAGCAGCTTAGGGGCAGGGACCGAGCAGTACTTC CASSLGAGTEQYF
- many 14 TRBJ2-3 TRBV6-5 TGTGCCAGCAGAGCCGACAGAAACACAGATACGCAGTATTTT CASRADRNTDTQYF
TRBD1 many 13 TRBJ2-7 TRBV28 TGTGCCAGCATGTCGGGACAGGGCTACGAGCAGTACTTC CASMSGQGYEQYF
- many 15 TRBJ1-5 TRBV20-1 TGCAGTGCGTACACGGACAGACCTAGGACTCAGCCCCAGCATTTT CSAYTDRPRTQPQHF
- - 18 TRBJ2-1 TRBV3-1 TGTGCCAGCAGCCAAGATCTTGGGGCCGGGCGGATGGGCGATGAGCAGTTCTTC CASSQDLGAGRMGDEQFF
- many 14 TRBJ1-1 TRBV7-8 TGTGCCAGCAGCTTAGCCGGGGAAAGCACTGAAGCTTTCTTT CASSLAGESTEAFF
TRBD1 many 15 TRBJ1-2 TRBV2 TGTGCCAGCAGTGCCACAGGGGGCGCCGGGTATGGCTACACCTTC CASSATGGAGYGYTF
- - 13 TRBJ1-2 TRBV12-3/TRBV12-4 TGTGCCAGCAGCTTGTCACGGGGGTATGGCTACACCTTC CASSLSRGYGYTF
- many 14 TRBJ1-4 TRBV6-1 TGTGCCAGCACGCTGGGGTTGGCTAATGAAAAACTGTTTTTT CASTLGLANEKLFF
TRBD2 - 14 TRBJ2-5 TRBV28 TGTGCCAGCAGTTTAATGGGAGGGGAAGAGACCCAGTACTTC CASSLMGGEETQYF
- many 15 TRBJ2-5 TRBV2 TGTGCCAGCGAGCGAGGCCCCGCCGGAGAAGAGACCCAGTACTTC CASERGPAGEETQYF
- few 16 TRBJ2-2 TRBV6-2/TRBV6-3 TGTGCCAGCAGTTACGGGTTCGCGGCGAACACCGGGGAGCTGTTTTTT CASSYGFAANTGELFF
- few 16 TRBJ1-3 TRBV28 TGTGCCAGCACCCCCCGGACGAGGCAGCAAGACGGCACCATATATTTT CASTPRTRQQDGTIYF
- many 11 TRBJ2-3 TRBV20-1 TGCAGTGCATACAGCACAGATACGCAGTATTTT CSAYSTDTQYF
- many 13 TRBJ2-7 TRBV7-2 TGTGCCAGCAGCTCCGTAATGAGGGGAGAGCAGTACTTC CASSSVMRGEQYF
- many 14 TRBJ2-4 TRBV11-2 TGTGCCAGCAGCGTCGACCGGACCAAAAACATTCAGTACTTC CASSVDRTKNIQYF
- - 14 TRBJ1-6 TRBV20-1 TGCAGTGCTACCCTCGGGGGCGTAAGTTCATCCCTCCACTTT CSATLGGVSSSLHF
TRBD2 many 15 TRBJ2-1 TRBV4-2 TGTGCCAGCAGCCGCACTAGCGGGGGGGTCGATGAGCAGTTCTTC CASSRTSGGVDEQFF
- many 13 TRBJ2-3 TRBV29-1 TGCAGCGCTCCGGGACACTACACAGATACGCAGTATTTT CSAPGHYTDTQYF
TRBD2 many 17 TRBJ2-3 TRBV7-2 TGTGCCAGCAGCTTAGAGGTGGGGCTAGCGGGGGCACAGACGAAGTATTTT CASSLEVGLAGAQTKYF
- many 21 TRBJ2-3 TRBV6-6 TGTGCCAGCAGTTACCCGGAAAAGACCGACTGGAGAGGGGGGGGCACAGATACGCAGTATTTT CASSYPEKTDWRGGGTDTQYF
TRBD1 many 16 TRBJ2-1 TRBV6-6 TGTGCCAGCAGTTGGGGACAGGGAGCGTTGGGTAATGAGCAGTTCTTC CASSWGQGALGNEQFF
- many 11 TRBJ2-3 TRBV7-9 TGTGCCAGCAGACGGACAGATACGCAGTATTTT CASRRTDTQYF
- many 14 TRBJ2-3 TRBV11-2 TGTGCCAGCAGCTTATCTCCGAACGGGAATACGCAGTATTTT CASSLSPNGNTQYF
- many 15 TRBJ2-2 TRBV7-8 TGTGCCAGCAGCCTAGGGGGGCAGAACACCGGGGAGCTGTTTTTT CASSLGGQNTGELFF
- medium-sized 16 TRBJ2-7 TRBV21-1 TGTGCCAGCAGCAAAGTTGCGGACAGATTCACGAACGGGCAGTACTTC CASSKVADRFTNGQYF
- many 16 TRBJ1-2 TRBV2 TGTGCCAGCGACGGGACGGGACCTTATTCCGACTATGGCTACACCTTC CASDGTGPYSDYGYTF
- - 15 TRBJ2-1 TRBV5-6 TGTGCCAGCAGCTTGAGAAGGAGCTCCTACAATGAGCAGTTCTTC CASSLRRSSYNEQFF
TRBD2 many 15 TRBJ2-1 TRBV11-3 TGTGCCAGCAGCTTAGCTGGAGCGGGGTGGAATGAGCAGTTCTTC CASSLAGAGWNEQFF
- many 13 TRBJ1-2 TRBV23-1 TGCGCCAGCAGTCAATCGTCCTCCGAGGGCTACACCTTC CASSQSSSEGYTF
TRBD1 many 17 TRBJ2-1 TRBV4-1 TGCGCCAGCAGCCGACAGGGGGTCGTACTTACCTACAATGAGCAGTTCTTC CASSRQGVVLTYNEQFF
- many 14 TRBJ1-1 TRBV9 TGTGCCAGCAGCGAGAGGGTGTCTGGCACTGAAGCTTTCTTT CASSERVSGTEAFF
- many 12 TRBJ2-7 TRBV28 TGTGCCAGCAGTTTAATCCAGTACGAGCAGTACTTC CASSLIQYEQYF
TRBD1 many 13 TRBJ2-5 TRBV27 TGTGCCAGCAGTTACAGGGGGCAAGAGACCCAGTACTTC CASSYRGQETQYF
- - 13 TRBJ1-1 TRBV2 TGTGCCAGCAGTGAAATGGGCCCCGCGGGAGCTTTCTTT CASSEMGPAGAFF
- many 13 TRBJ2-3 TRBV20-1 TGCAGTGCTAGACTAGCGACGACCGATACGCAGTATTTT CSARLATTDTQYF
- many 14 TRBJ1-5 TRBV12-3/TRBV12-4 TGTGCCAGCAGTTTACGAGGGGGAGAACAGCCCCAGCATTTT CASSLRGGEQPQHF
- many 16 TRBJ2-4 TRBV7-2 TGTGCCAGCAGCCCTACAGGCCAGCTAGCCAAAAACATTCAGTACTTC CASSPTGQLAKNIQYF
TRBD1 many 21 TRBJ2-3 TRBV5-6 TGTGCCAGCAGCTTCTATCTACTTAAACCCGGGACAGGGGAAAGCACAGATACGCAGTATTTT CASSFYLLKPGTGESTDTQYF
- many 15 TRBJ2-7 TRBV15 TGTGCCACCAGCAGAGTTACAGGGTTTGCCTACGAGCAGTACTTC CATSRVTGFAYEQYF
- many 13 TRBJ1-2 TRBV7-8 TGTGCCAGCAGCTCCCCTTACGGCTATGGCTACACCTTC CASSSPYGYGYTF
- few 15 TRBJ2-5 TRBV2 TGTGCCACCACCAGGGGGACTTCGTACCAAGAGACCCAGTACTTC CATTRGTSYQETQYF
- many 15 TRBJ1-2 TRBV6-4 TGTGCCAGCAGTGAAGGTACAGGAAATCAATATGGCTACACCTTC CASSEGTGNQYGYTF
- many 15 TRBJ2-7 TRBV18 TGTGCCAGCTCACCACCAACGTCAGACAGTTCCGAGCAGTACTTC CASSPPTSDSSEQYF
- many 16 TRBJ2-7 TRBV7-9 TGTGCCAGCAGCTTAGGGGGGGGACAGAAGACCTACGAGCAGTACTTC CASSLGGGQKTYEQYF
TRBD1 many 13 TRBJ1-1 TRBV5-4 TGTGCCAGCAGCTCCCCAGGGACAGGCAAAGCTTTCTTT CASSSPGTGKAFF
- many 14 TRBJ1-6 TRBV18 TGTGCCAGCTCGCAAGGAGGGGGAAGTTCACCCCTCCACTTT CASSQGGGSSPLHF
- - 15 TRBJ2-2 TRBV3-1 TGTGCCAGCAGCCAAGGGCGCCCCAGGGACGGGGAGCTGTTTTTT CASSQGRPRDGELFF
- many 16 TRBJ2-1 TRBV28 TGTGCCAGCAGTTTAGCAGGGCCCCTATCCTACAATGAGCAGTTCTTC CASSLAGPLSYNEQFF
- many 13 TRBJ1-1 TRBV6-2/TRBV6-3 TGTGCCAGCAGTTACCGGGCGAACACTGAAGCTTTCTTT CASSYRANTEAFF
- many 15 TRBJ2-7 TRBV25-1 TGTGCCAGCAGTGAAATTGGCACAGGCCGGTACGAGCAGTACTTC CASSEIGTGRYEQYF
TRBD2 few 18 TRBJ2-3 TRBV3-1 TGTGCCAGCAGCCAGGTATGGTTGCGGGAGTCTAGCACAGATACGCGGTATTTT CASSQVWLRESSTDTRYF
TRBD1 many 17 TRBJ1-1 TRBV12-3/TRBV12-4 TGTGCCAGCAGTCCTCGACAGGGAGCCAGAGCGAATACTGAAGCTTTCTTT CASSPRQGARANTEAFF
- - 11 TRBJ1-1 TRBV28 TGTGCCAGCAGTTTGGGTGCTGAAGTTTTCTTT CASSLGAEVFF
TRBD1 many 14 TRBJ1-1 TRBV6-1 TGTGCCAGCAGCCCTCCTTCAGGGGGACCTGAAGCTTTCTTT CASSPPSGGPEAFF